The T cell receptor (beta chain) described here comes from a study of monozygotic twins with inflammatory bowel disease. Study-level results: Other individuals had fewer clonotypes in common with IBD patients than with healthy twins, especially with disease activity. The authors could not tell different T cell subtypes apart.

No DNA is given; TCRdb re-called the 5' RACE reads and lists each CDR3 protein once. The specimen's table records tens of thousands of distinct CDR3 sequences. A note on this clonotype: Its antigen is currently unknown.

The germline gives CDR1 MNHNS, CDR2 SASEGT. CDR3 length: 14 amino acids. The material sequenced was blood. The origin of this receptor is a human donor with ulcerative colitis or Crohn's disease, or a healthy co-twin of an affected twin (not recorded which). J is TRBJ1-2 and V is TRBV6-1. CDR3 amino acids: CASSRGLSNYGYTF.